This passage covers 22 T cell receptor beta chains from one sample sequenced in a study of CD8 T cells in ankylosing spondylitis. Each CDR3 protein gets one entry after TCRdb re-called the 5' RACE reads with MiXCR. This table holds 250,000 to 350,000 distinct CDR3 sequences, 20% found once. The sample taken for sequencing was blood, either unsorted or a sorted T cell fraction (not recorded which). These receptors were collected from a male donor with ankylosing spondylitis or in good health (not recorded which).

This clonotype has more than one count but fewer than ten. The chain has TRBV20-1 and TRBJ1-2; D gene unclear. V was clipped by 6 bases and J by 0 bases, with 8 bases between them. Germline V gene lookup returns CDR1 DFQATT and CDR2 SNEGSKA (reference sequence). The CDR3 consists of 12 residues. CDR3 sequence: CSAARPNYGYTF. CDR3 nucleotide sequence: TGCAGTGCGGCACGTCCTAACTATGGCTACACCTTC.

Here the CDR3 DNA reads TGTGCCAGCAGTTGGCATTCGGGGGGAACTGAAGCTTTCTTT. It encodes CASSWHSGGTEAFF. The chain uses TRBV28 and TRBJ1-1; weak D call: TRBD1 (5 bases). Trimming left V 4 bases short and J 5 bases short, with 14 bases between. The germline V gene has CDR1 MDHEN and CDR2 SYDVKM. This CDR3 has 14 amino acids. Using reference TRBV28 and TRBJ1-1 for the parts outside the CDR3, the full variable domain is DVKVTQSSRYLVKRTGEKVFLECVQDMDHENMFWYRQDPGLGLRLIYFSYDVKMKEKGDIPEGYSVSREKKERFSLILESASTNQTSMYLCASSWHSGGTEAFFGQGTRLTVV.

A few counts support this clonotype. The chain links TRBV5-1 to TRBJ1-4; 7 bases are shared with TRBD1. Trimming cost V 4 bases and J 8 bases; bases outside gene matches: 8. Germline CDR1 and CDR2: SGHRS and YFSETQ. This CDR3 comprises 14 residues. CDR3 DNA: TGCGCCAGCAGCCCGACAGGGATTGAGGAAAAACTGTTTTTT. Amino acids: CASSPTGIEEKLFF.

This clonotype came up a few times. The chain has TRBV7-6 and TRBJ2-3, with 13 bases fitting TRBD2. The CDR3 has 16 amino acids. The germline V gene encodes CDR1 SGHVS and CDR2 FNYEAQ. V lost 4 bases to trimming and J lost 1 base; unmatched junction nucleotides: 2. This chain's CDR3 is CASSSGLAGRTDTQYF. The CDR3 DNA is TGTGCCAGCAGCTCGGGACTAGCGGGGCGCACAGATACGCAGTATTTT.

The chain uses TRBV20-1 and TRBJ2-3; D is possibly TRBD2 (6 bases). The V and J ends lost 6 bases and 2 bases respectively, with 18 bases between them. Germline V gene lookup returns CDR1 DFQATT and CDR2 SNEGSKA (reference sequence). This CDR3 has 15 amino acids. The CDR3 region is CSANKGLWPTDTQYF. In DNA form, the CDR3 reads TGCAGTGCCAACAAAGGACTATGGCCCACAGATACGCAGTATTTT.

J is TRBJ2-2 and V is TRBV11-1, with a tentative D call TRBD1 (5 bases). The CDR3 consists of 16 residues. Germline assignment: CDR1 SGHAT and CDR2 FQDESV (reference sequence). Trimming stripped 5 bases from V and 0 bases from J, with 13 bases between. This CDR3 reads CASSPRRGSNTGELFF. The CDR3 DNA reads as TGTGCCAGCAGCCCCCGTAGGGGTTCGAACACCGGGGAGCTGTTTTTT.

This clonotype was observed a few times. The chain is built from TRBV6-2 or TRBV6-3 and TRBJ1-1; TRBD1 aligns across 7 bases. Per the germline V gene, CDR1 is MNHEY and CDR2 is SVGEGT. This CDR3 spans 14 amino acids. V lost 6 bases and J lost 2; bases outside the gene matches: 6. The CDR3 spells CASRGQISNTEAFF. The DNA for the CDR3 is TGTGCCAGCAGGGGACAGATATCAAACACTGAAGCTTTCTTT.

The sample holds a few counts of this clonotype. The CDR3, as DNA: TGTGCCAGCAATCCCGTCCGAGGCGGGGAGCTGTTTTTT. This encodes CASNPVRGGELFF. This rearrangement joins TRBV6-1 to TRBJ2-2; no reliable D call. Germline CDR1 is MNHNS and CDR2 is SASEGT. Trimming removed 7 bases from V and 7 bases from J, with 13 bases in between. The CDR3 spans 13 residues.

This clonotype was picked up many times. The V gene is TRBV5-6, the J gene TRBJ1-5; no clear D gene. The CDR3 is 15 residues long. CDR1 and CDR2 (germline): SGHDT, YYEEEE. V was clipped by 4 bases and J by 2 bases, with 13 bases between them. CDR3 sequence reads: CASSLGGFGNQPQHF. The DNA for the CDR3 is TGTGCCAGCAGCCTGGGAGGTTTCGGCAATCAGCCCCAGCATTTT.

This clonotype showed up just a few times. The chain employs TRBV7-6 and TRBJ2-1; 8 bases fit TRBD1. This CDR3 is built from 16 residues. V lost 1 base, J lost 0 bases, and 2 bases stayed unmatched. The germline V gene has CDR1 SGHVS and CDR2 FNYEAQ. CDR3 protein: CASSLGGQVSYNEQFF. The CDR3 DNA reads as TGTGCCAGCAGCTTAGGGGGACAGGTCTCCTACAATGAGCAGTTCTTC.

This clonotype was observed a handful of times. The chain is built from TRBV24-1 and TRBJ2-3, with 10 bases fitting TRBD1. The V gene's germline CDR1 is KGHDR and CDR2 SFDVKD. The CDR3 runs 15 residues. The J segment lost 0 bases and the V segment lost 5 bases, leaving 1 base of the junction unmatched. The CDR3 reads CATSAGQGSTDTQYF. The CDR3, as DNA: TGTGCCACCAGTGCGGGACAGGGGAGCACAGATACGCAGTATTTT.

In this sample, this clonotype turned up many times. The CDR3 protein is CASSLAPQSNQPQHF. The CDR3 DNA reads TGTGCCAGCAGCTTAGCGCCGCAGAGCAATCAGCCCCAGCATTTT. The V and J genes are TRBV7-6 and TRBJ1-5; unclear D gene. V lost 0 bases and J lost 1, with 7 bases in between. Looked up from germline, CDR1 is SGHVS and CDR2 is FNYEAQ. The CDR3 has 15 amino acids.

V and J are TRBV7-2 and TRBJ2-2; 7 positions agree with TRBD1. This CDR3 is 15 amino acids long. The V gene's germline CDR1 is SGHTA and CDR2 FQGNSA. The ends lost 2 bases at V and 0 bases at J; junction bases unmatched: 0. DNA of the CDR3: TGTGCCAGCAGCTTACAGGGGGCGAACACCGGGGAGCTGTTTTTT. It translates to CASSLQGANTGELFF.

This chain joins TRBV6-1 and TRBJ1-2; D gene unclear. The CDR3 loop spans 15 amino acids. The V end lost 5 bases, the J end lost 4 bases, and 17 bases lay between the germline ends. CDR1 MNHNS and CDR2 SASEGT come from the germline V gene. The DNA of the CDR3 is TGTGCCAGCAGTAATCGCCGGACGGAACTCTATGGCTACACCTTC. Protein: CASSNRRTELYGYTF.

CDR3 residues: CASSDLISGGEETQYF. The DNA of the CDR3 is TGTGCCAGCAGTGACCTGATCTCAGGGGGGGAAGAGACCCAGTACTTC. The chain uses TRBV6-1 and TRBJ2-5; D possibly uses TRBD1 or TRBD2 (7 bases each). The CDR3 sequence is 16 residues long. Trimming took off 3 bases at V and 3 bases at J, with 17 bases between the two ends. CDR1 and CDR2 (germline): MNHNS, SASEGT.

A single count supports this clonotype. The genes are TRBV7-8 and TRBJ1-3; 8 bases are a match to TRBD1. This CDR3 comprises 14 residues. Losses at the gene ends were 6 bases for V and 2 bases for J; bases not matched to a gene: 3. The germline V gene has CDR1 SGHVS and CDR2 FQNEAQ. This CDR3 reads CASSQDRAGNTIYF. The CDR3 DNA reads TGTGCCAGCAGTCAGGACAGGGCTGGAAACACCATATATTTT.

This clonotype has at least ten counts. The gene calls are TRBV5-1 and TRBJ1-1; no reliable D call. V was trimmed by 0 bases and J by 0 bases, leaving 9 bases between them. Germline V CDR1 and CDR2: SGHRS, YFSETQ. This CDR3 has 15 residues. CDR3 coding DNA: TGCGCCAGCAGCTTGGGGCTAGGAATGAACACTGAAGCTTTCTTT. Its protein is CASSLGLGMNTEAFF.

The V call is TRBV6-1, the J call TRBJ2-7, with TRBD1 identical over 7 bases. The V segment lost 6 bases and the J segment 3 bases; nucleotides outside the gene matches: 11. The CDR3 contains 15 residues. Germline values: CDR1 MNHNS, CDR2 SASEGT. CDR3 loop: CASSRRDRSIYEQYV. In DNA, the CDR3 is TGTGCCAGCAGCCGCCGGGACAGATCAATCTACGAGCAGTACGTC.

This chain connects TRBV29-1 to TRBJ2-3, with D possibly TRBD2 on 7 matching bases. Trimming removed 5 bases from V and 6 bases from J, with 15 bases in between. This CDR3 comprises 13 residues. Germline CDR1 SQVTM, CDR2 ANQGSEA. Written as DNA, the CDR3 is TGCAGCGTTCGGGCGGGGGCCGTCGATACGCAGTATTTT. It encodes CSVRAGAVDTQYF.

This clonotype showed up just a few times. This chain joins TRBV5-1 and TRBJ1-2; tentatively, D is TRBD1 (6 bases). Deletions cut 0 bases from V and 10 bases from J, with 22 bases between. In germline, CDR1 is SGHRS, CDR2 YFSETQ. This CDR3 spans 16 amino acids. This CDR3 is CASSLGSLTGPPTYTF. CDR3 nucleotides: TGCGCCAGCAGCTTGGGCTCCCTGACAGGCCCGCCCACCTACACCTTC. The full variable domain, completed using reference TRBV5-1 and TRBJ1-2, is KAGVTQTPRYLIKTRGQQVTLSCSPISGHRSVSWYQQTPGQGLQFLFEYFSETQRNKGNFPGRFSGRQFSNSRSEMNVSTLELGDSALYLCASSLGSLTGPPTYTFGSGTRLTVV.

This clonotype occurred a few times. The chain carries TRBV6-2 or TRBV6-3 and TRBJ2-1; 7 bases are a match to TRBD1. Germline V CDR1 and CDR2: MNHEY, SVGEGT. The CDR3 is 14 amino acids. V shed 7 bases, J shed 4 bases, and the junction held 7 bases outside the gene matches. The CDR3 nucleotides read TGTGCCAGCATCCCAGGGGGTTCATACAATGAGCAGTTCTTC. Translation: CASIPGGSYNEQFF.

The sample holds a few counts of this clonotype. V is TRBV9 and J is TRBJ2-1, with 11 nucleotides matching TRBD2. The germline V gene has CDR1 SGDLS and CDR2 YYNGEE. The J segment lost 5 bases and the V segment lost 2 bases, leaving 9 bases of the junction unmatched. This CDR3 contains 17 residues. The CDR3 DNA follows: TGTGCCAGCAGCGTTATAGCGGGAGGGCCGGGGAACAATGAGCAGTTCTTC. Translating it yields CASSVIAGGPGNNEQFF.